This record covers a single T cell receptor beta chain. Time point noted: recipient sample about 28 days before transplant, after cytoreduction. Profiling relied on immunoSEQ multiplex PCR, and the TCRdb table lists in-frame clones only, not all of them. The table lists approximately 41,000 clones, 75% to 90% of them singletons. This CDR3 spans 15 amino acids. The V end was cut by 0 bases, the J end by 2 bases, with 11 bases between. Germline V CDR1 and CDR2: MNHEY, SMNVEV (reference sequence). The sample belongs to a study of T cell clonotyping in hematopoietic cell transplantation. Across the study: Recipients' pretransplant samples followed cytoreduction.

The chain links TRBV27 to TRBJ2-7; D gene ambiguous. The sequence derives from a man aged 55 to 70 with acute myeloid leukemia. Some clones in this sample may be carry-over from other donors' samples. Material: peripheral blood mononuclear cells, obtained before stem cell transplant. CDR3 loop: CASSLSWTGPYEQYF. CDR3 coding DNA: TGTGCCAGCAGTTTATCTTGGACGGGTCCCTACGAGCAGTACTTC.